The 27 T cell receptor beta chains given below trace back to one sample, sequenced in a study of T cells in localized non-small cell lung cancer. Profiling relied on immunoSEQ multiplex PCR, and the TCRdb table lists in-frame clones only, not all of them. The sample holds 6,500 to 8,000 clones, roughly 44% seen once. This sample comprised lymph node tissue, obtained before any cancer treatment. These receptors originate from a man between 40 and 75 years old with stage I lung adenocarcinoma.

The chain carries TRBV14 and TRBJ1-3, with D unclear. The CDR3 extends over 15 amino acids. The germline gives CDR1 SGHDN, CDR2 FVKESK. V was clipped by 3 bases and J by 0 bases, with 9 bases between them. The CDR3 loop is CASSQRGYSGNTIYF. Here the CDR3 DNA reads TGTGCCAGCAGCCAGCGAGGTTACTCTGGAAACACCATATATTTT. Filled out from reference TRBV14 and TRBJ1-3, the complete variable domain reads EAGVTQFPSHSVIEKGQTVTLRCDPISGHDNLYWYRRVMGKEIKFLLHFVKESKQDESGMPNNRFLAERTGGTYSTLKVQPAELEDSGVYFCASSQRGYSGNTIYFGEGSWLTVV.

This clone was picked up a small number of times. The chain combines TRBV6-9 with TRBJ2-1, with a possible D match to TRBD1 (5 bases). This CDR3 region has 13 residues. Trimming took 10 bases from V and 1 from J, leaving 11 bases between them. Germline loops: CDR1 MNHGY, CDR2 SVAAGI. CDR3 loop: CATRDMSYNEQFF. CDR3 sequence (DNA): TGTGCCACCAGGGATATGTCCTACAATGAGCAGTTCTTC.

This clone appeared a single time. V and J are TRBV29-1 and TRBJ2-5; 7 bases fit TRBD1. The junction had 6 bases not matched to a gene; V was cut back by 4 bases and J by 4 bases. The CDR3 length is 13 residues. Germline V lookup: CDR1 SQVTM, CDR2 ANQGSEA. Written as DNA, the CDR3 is TGCAGCGTTGGTACAGGGGCTGGAGAGACCCAGTACTTC. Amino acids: CSVGTGAGETQYF.

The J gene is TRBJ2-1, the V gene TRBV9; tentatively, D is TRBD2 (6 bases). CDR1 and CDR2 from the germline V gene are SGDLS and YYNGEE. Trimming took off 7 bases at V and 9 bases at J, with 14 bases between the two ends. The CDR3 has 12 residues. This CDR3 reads CASGPGVVEQFF. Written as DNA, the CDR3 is TGTGCCAGCGGCCCGGGGGTGGTTGAGCAGTTCTTC.

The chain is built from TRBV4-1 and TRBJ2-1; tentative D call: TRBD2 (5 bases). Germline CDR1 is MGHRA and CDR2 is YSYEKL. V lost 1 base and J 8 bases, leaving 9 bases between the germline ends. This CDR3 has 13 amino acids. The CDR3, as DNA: TGCGCCAGCAGCCAAGTGCGGACTGATGAGCAGTTCTTC. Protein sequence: CASSQVRTDEQFF.

The CDR3 sequence is CAISAGRIWDGYTF. CDR3 nucleotide sequence: TGTGCCATCTCAGCAGGGAGGATATGGGACGGCTACACCTTC. The rearrangement joins TRBV6-8 to TRBJ1-2; perhaps TRBD1 as D (5 bases). Germline CDR1 reads MNHGY; CDR2 reads SAAAGT. The CDR3 sequence is 14 residues long. The V end lost 10 bases, the J end lost 8 bases, and 23 bases lay between the germline ends.

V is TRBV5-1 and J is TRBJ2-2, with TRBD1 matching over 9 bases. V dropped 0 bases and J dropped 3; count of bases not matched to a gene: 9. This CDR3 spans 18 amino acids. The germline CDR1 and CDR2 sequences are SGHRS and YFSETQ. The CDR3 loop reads CASSLAISDRGYTGELFF. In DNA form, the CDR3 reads TGCGCCAGCAGCTTGGCAATTTCGGACAGGGGCTACACCGGGGAGCTGTTTTTT.

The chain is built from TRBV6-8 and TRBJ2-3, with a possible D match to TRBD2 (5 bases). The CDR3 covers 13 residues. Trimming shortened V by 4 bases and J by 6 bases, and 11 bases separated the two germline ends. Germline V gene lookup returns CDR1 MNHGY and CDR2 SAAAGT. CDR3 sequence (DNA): TGTGCCAGCAGTTTACTAGTGGGGGATACGCAGTATTTT. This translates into CASSLLVGDTQYF.

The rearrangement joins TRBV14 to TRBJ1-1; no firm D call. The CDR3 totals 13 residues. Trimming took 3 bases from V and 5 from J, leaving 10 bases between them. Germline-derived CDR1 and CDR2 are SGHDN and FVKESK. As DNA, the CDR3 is TGTGCCAGCAGCCAGGTCTTGGGTACTGAAGCTTTCTTT. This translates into CASSQVLGTEAFF.

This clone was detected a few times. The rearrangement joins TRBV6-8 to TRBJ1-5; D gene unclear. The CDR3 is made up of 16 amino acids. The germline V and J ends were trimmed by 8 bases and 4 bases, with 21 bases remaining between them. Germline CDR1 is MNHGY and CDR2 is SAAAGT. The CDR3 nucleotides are TGTGCCAGCTCGAGGGCCGGTCCGAGAGCAAATCAGCCCCAGCATTTT. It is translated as CASSRAGPRANQPQHF.

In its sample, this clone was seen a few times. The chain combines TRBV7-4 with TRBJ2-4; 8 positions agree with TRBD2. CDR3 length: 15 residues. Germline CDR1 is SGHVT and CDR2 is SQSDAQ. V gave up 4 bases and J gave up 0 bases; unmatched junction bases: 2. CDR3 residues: CASSSTSAAKNIQYF. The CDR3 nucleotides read TGTGCCAGCAGCTCGACTAGCGCAGCCAAAAACATTCAGTACTTC.

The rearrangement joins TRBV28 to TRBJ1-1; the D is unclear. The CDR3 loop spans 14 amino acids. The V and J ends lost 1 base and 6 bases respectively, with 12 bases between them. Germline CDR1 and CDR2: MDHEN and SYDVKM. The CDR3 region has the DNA TGTGCCAGCAGTTTATCGGCAACCCGGCCTGAAGCTTTCTTT. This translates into CASSLSATRPEAFF. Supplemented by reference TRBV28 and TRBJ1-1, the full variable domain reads DVKVTQSSRYLVKRTGEKVFLECVQDMDHENMFWYRQDPGLGLRLIYFSYDVKMKEKGDIPEGYSVSREKKERFSLILESASTNQTSMYLCASSLSATRPEAFFGQGTRLTVV.

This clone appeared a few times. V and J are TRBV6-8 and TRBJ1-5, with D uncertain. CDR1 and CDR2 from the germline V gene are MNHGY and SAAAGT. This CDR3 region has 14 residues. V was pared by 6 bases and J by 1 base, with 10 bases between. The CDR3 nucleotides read TGTGCCAGCAGCTCGCAGCGAAGCAATCAGCCCCAGCATTTT. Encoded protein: CASSSQRSNQPQHF.

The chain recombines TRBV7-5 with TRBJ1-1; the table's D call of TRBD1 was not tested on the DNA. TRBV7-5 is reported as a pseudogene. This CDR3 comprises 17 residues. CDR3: CASSKGQVSFEDTEAFF. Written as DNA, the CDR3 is TGTGCCAGCAGCAAGGGACAGGTTTCCTTCGAGGACACTGAAGCTTTCTTT.

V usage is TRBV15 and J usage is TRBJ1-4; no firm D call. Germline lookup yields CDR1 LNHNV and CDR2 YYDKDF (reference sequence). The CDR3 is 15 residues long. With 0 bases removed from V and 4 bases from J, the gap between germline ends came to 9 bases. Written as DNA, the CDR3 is TGTGCCACCAGCAGAGATCTACCGTTTAATGAAAAACTGTTTTTT. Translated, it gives CATSRDLPFNEKLFF.

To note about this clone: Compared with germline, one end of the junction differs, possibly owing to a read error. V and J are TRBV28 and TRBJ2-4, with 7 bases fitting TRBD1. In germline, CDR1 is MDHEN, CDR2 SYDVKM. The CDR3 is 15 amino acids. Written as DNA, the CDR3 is TGTGCCAGCAGTATATGGACAGGAGGAGTCTATGGTCAGTACTTC. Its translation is CASSIWTGGVYGQYF. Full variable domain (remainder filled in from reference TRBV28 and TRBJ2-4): DVKVTQSSRYLVKRTGEKVFLECVQDMDHENMFWYRQDPGLGLRLIYFSYDVKMKEKGDIPEGYSVSREKKERFSLILESASTNQTSMYLCASSIWTGGVYGQYFGAGTRLSVL.

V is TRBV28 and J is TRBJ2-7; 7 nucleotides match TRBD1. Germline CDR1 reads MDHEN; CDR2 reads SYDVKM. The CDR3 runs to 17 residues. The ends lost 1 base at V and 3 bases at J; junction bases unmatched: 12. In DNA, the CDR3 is TGTGCCAGCAGTTTATTCACAGGGGAAGGTCTGGACTACGAGCAGTACTTC. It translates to CASSLFTGEGLDYEQYF.

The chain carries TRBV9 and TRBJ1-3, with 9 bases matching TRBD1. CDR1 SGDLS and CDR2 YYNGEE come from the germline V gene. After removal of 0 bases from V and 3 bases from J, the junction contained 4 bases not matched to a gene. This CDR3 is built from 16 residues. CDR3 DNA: TGTGCCAGCAGCGTAGACGGACAGGGGTATGGAAACACCATATATTTT. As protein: CASSVDGQGYGNTIYF. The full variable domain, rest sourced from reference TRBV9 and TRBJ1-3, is DSGVTQTPKHLITATGQRVTLRCSPRSGDLSVYWYQQSLDQGLQFLIQYYNGEERAKGNILERFSAQQFPDLHSELNLSSLELGDSALYFCASSVDGQGYGNTIYFGEGSWLTVV.

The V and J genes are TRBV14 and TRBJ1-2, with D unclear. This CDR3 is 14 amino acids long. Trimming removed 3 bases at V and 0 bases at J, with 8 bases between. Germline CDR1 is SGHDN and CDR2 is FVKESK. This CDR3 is CASSQRRSNYGYTF. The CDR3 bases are TGTGCCAGCAGCCAGCGGAGGTCTAACTATGGCTACACCTTC.

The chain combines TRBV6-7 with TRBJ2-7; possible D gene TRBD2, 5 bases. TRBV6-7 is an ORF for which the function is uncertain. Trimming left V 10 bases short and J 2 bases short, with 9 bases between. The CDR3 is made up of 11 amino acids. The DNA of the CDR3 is TGTGCCATCTCGCGGGCCTACGAGCAGTACTTC. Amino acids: CAISRAYEQYF.

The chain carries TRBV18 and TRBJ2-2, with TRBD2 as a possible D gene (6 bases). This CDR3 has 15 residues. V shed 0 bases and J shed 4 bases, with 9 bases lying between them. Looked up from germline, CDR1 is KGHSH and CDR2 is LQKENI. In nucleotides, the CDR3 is TGTGCCAGCTCACCACCGGGGAGGAGCACCGGGGAGCTGTTTTTT. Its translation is CASSPPGRSTGELFF.

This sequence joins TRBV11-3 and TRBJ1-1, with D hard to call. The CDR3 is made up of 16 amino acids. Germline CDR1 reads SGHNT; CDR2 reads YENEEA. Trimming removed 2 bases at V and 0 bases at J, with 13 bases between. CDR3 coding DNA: TGTGCCAGCAGCTTACGGGCTGGGATCGTGAACACTGAAGCTTTCTTT. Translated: CASSLRAGIVNTEAFF. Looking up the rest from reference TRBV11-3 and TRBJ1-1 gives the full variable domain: EAGVVQSPRYKIIEKKQPVAFWCNPISGHNTLYWYLQNLGQGPELLIRYENEEAVDDSQLPKDRFSAERLKGVDSTLKIQPAELGDSAVYLCASSLRAGIVNTEAFFGQGTRLTVV.

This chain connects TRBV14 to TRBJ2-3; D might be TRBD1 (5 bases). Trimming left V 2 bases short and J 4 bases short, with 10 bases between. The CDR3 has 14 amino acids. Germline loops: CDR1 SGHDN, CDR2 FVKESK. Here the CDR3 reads CASSQNKGPDTQYF. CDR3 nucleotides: TGTGCCAGCAGCCAAAATAAGGGGCCAGATACGCAGTATTTT.

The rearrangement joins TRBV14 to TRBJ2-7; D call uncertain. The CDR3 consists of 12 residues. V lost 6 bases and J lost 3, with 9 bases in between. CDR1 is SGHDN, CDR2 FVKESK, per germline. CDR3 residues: CASSKGSYEQYF. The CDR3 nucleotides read TGTGCCAGCAGTAAGGGAAGCTACGAGCAGTACTTC.

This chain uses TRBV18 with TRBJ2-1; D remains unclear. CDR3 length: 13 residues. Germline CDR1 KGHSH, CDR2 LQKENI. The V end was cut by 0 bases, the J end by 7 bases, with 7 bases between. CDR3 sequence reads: CASSPPSKNEQFF. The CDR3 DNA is TGTGCCAGCTCACCACCTTCAAAGAATGAGCAGTTCTTC. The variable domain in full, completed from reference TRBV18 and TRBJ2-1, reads NAGVMQNPRHLVRRRGQEARLRCSPMKGHSHVYWYRQLPEEGLKFMVYLQKENIIDESGMPKERFSAEFPKEGPSILRIQQVVRGDSAAYFCASSPPSKNEQFFGPGTRLTVL.

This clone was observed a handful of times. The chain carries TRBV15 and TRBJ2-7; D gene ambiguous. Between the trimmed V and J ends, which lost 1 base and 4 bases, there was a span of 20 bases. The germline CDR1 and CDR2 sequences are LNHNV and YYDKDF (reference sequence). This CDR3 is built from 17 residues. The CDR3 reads CATSRGGWQFGPYEQYF. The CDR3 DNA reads TGTGCCACCAGCAGAGGCGGTTGGCAGTTCGGCCCTTACGAGCAGTACTTC.

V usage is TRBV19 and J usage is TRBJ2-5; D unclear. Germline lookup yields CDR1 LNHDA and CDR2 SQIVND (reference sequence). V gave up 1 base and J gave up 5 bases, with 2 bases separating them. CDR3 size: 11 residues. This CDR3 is CASSIAETQYF. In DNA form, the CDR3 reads TGTGCCAGTAGTATAGCGGAGACCCAGTACTTC.